The 4 T cell receptor beta chains below all came from one sample that was sequenced in a study of T cells in Graves' hyperthyroidism and ophthalmopathy. From RNA transcripts, TCR beta CDR3 regions were amplified. The TCR CDR3 was amplified in a first-round RT-PCR using the HTBI primer set. TCRdb used MiXCR to reprocess the multiplex PCR reads, holding one entry per CDR3 protein. The top ten clones hold 15% to 20% of a sample with roughly 570,000 distinct CDR3 sequences, about 43% of them seen once. The specimen sequenced was peripheral blood or thyroid tissue (not recorded which). These receptor sequences come from an adult woman with Graves' disease, either hyperthyroidism or ophthalmopathy (not recorded which).

This clonotype came up many times. The V gene is TRBV20-1, the J gene TRBJ2-7; TRBD2 is a possible D gene (5 bases). V lost 8 bases and J lost 2, with 28 bases in between. Germline CDR1 reads DFQATT; CDR2 reads SNEGSKA (reference sequence). The CDR3 runs 17 residues. The CDR3 spells CSSASSRSGGFTYEQYF. CDR3 DNA: TGCAGTTCCGCCTCCTCCCGTTCGGGCGGGTTTACCTACGAGCAGTACTTC.

This clonotype has ten or more counts. The rearrangement uses TRBV2 and TRBJ1-5; D is ambiguous. CDR3 length: 15 residues. V was shortened by 6 bases and J by 0 bases, with 12 bases between the two germline ends. CDR1 and CDR2 (germline): SNHLY, FYNNEI. The CDR3 DNA sequence: TGTGCCAGCAGCCCCGGCACTAATAGCAATCAGCCCCAGCATTTT. Encoded protein: CASSPGTNSNQPQHF. Full variable domain (rest looked up from reference TRBV2 and TRBJ1-5): EPEVTQTPSHQVTQMGQEVILRCVPISNHLYFYWYRQILGQKVEFLVSFYNNEISEKSEIFDDQFSVERPDGSNFTLKIRSTKLEDSAMYFCASSPGTNSNQPQHFGDGTRLSIL.

This clonotype came up many times. The chain couples TRBV6-6 to TRBJ1-4; D gene ambiguous. The V gene lost 7 bases and the J gene lost 5 bases, with 5 bases spanning the gap. CDR1 and CDR2 (germline): MNHNY, SVGAGI (reference sequence). The CDR3 runs 11 residues. This CDR3 reads CASTENEKLFF. The CDR3 coding sequence is TGTGCCAGCACCGAGAATGAAAAACTGTTTTTT.

This clonotype was seen many times. The rearrangement links TRBV29-1 to TRBJ1-2; no firm D call. CDR1 is SQVTM and CDR2 is ANQGSEA in the germline V gene. The CDR3 length is 12 residues. Deletions cut 2 bases from V and 4 bases from J, with 8 bases between. In DNA form, the CDR3 reads TGCAGCGTTGAAAAGGGAAGCTATGGCTACACCTTC. Its protein product is CSVEKGSYGYTF.